Listed below are T cell receptor beta chains from one sample, sequenced in a study of cytomegalovirus exposure and HLA in healthy donors. Profiling relied on immunoSEQ multiplex PCR, and the TCRdb table lists in-frame clones only, not all of them. The sample includes 80,000 to 100,000 clones, approximately 74% of them seen just once. The sample was PBMCs. Every receptor here comes from a man aged 30 to 39 in good health and CMV-seropositive. CDR3s include the opening cysteine and the closing phenylalanine or tryptophan. D genes are given only for firm matches. The size field is filled for only some rows; it gives once, few, many or a size class.

V gene,D gene,J gene,clone size,CDR3 DNA,CDR3 protein
TRBV29-1,TRBD1,TRBJ1-1,NA,TGCAGCGTCAGATCAGGGGGCAACACTGAAGCTTTCTTT,CSVRSGGNTEAFF
TRBV4-3,TRBD1,TRBJ2-5,NA,TGCGCCAGCAGCCATGGGACAGGGGTCGAGGAGACCCAGTACTTC,CASSHGTGVEETQYF
TRBV7-8,NA,TRBJ2-7,NA,TGTGCCAGCAGCTTGAGGCCTTCCTACGAGCAGTACTTC,CASSLRPSYEQYF
TRBV4-2,TRBD2,TRBJ2-3,NA,TGTGCCAGCAGCCACGTCCTCGGCCTAGCGGGGGGGCCAGGCACAGATACGCAGTATTTT,CASSHVLGLAGGPGTDTQYF
TRBV19,NA,TRBJ1-1,NA,TGTGCCAGTAAGAGACAGAGCATGAACACTGAAGCTTTCTTT,CASKRQSMNTEAFF
TRBV2,NA,TRBJ1-2,NA,TGTGCCAGCAGTGTACAGGTTCACTATGGCTACACCTTC,CASSVQVHYGYTF
TRBV4-3,TRBD2,TRBJ2-3,NA,TGCGCCAGCAGCCAAGGGGGGGGATTGGATACGCAGTATTTT,CASSQGGGLDTQYF
TRBV13,NA,TRBJ2-3,many,TGTGCCAGCAGCTTGAGGATGACAGATACGCAGTATTTT,CASSLRMTDTQYF
TRBV27,NA,TRBJ2-2,NA,TGTGCCAGCAGTTTACTAGCTGAAGGGGAGCTGTTTTTT,CASSLLAEGELFF
TRBV14,NA,TRBJ1-1,NA,TGTGCCAGCAGCCGCGGGAACACTGAAGCTTTCTTT,CASSRGNTEAFF
TRBV2,TRBD1,TRBJ1-4,NA,TGTGCCAGCAGTCAAGGGACAGTCCCCACTACACGGGAAAAACTGTTTTTT,CASSQGTVPTTREKLFF
TRBV6-6,TRBD1,TRBJ1-5,NA,TGTGCCAGCAGTTACTCGAATACAGGGGGTCAGCCCCAGCATTTT,CASSYSNTGGQPQHF
TRBV7-9,NA,TRBJ1-1,few,TGTGCCAGCAGCTTAGGAGGGTTTGAAGCTTTCTTT,CASSLGGFEAFF
TRBV27,TRBD2,TRBJ2-1,NA,TGTGCCAGCAGTGACCCGAGCGGGAGGGGGTACAATGAGCAGTTCTTC,CASSDPSGRGYNEQFF
TRBV19,TRBD1,TRBJ1-1,NA,TGTGCCAGTAGTATAGACCAATTAGGACAGGGCAAGGGCACTGAAGCTTTCTTT,CASSIDQLGQGKGTEAFF
TRBV7-2,NA,TRBJ2-7,NA,TGTGCCAGCAGCTCTAGCGTCGCGATCGAGCAGTACTTC,CASSSSVAIEQYF
TRBV6-7,NA,TRBJ2-5,NA,TGTGCCAGCAGTACTTACAGGGCAGAGACCCAGTACTTC,CASSTYRAETQYF
TRBV5-6,NA,TRBJ2-7,once,TGTGCCAGCAGCTTGGTTGGAGGGCCCTACGAGCAGTACTTC,CASSLVGGPYEQYF
TRBV30,NA,TRBJ2-4,NA,TGTGCCTGGAGTCCGGGAACACCTGGGCAGTACTTC,CAWSPGTPGQYF
TRBV2,TRBD1,TRBJ1-4,NA,TGTGCCAGCAGTTTGGACAGGGGGGATGAAAAACTGTTTTTT,CASSLDRGDEKLFF
TRBV5-8,TRBD1,TRBJ1-2,NA,TGTGCCAGCAGCTTCCCCCTGGGCAGGGGGACTAACTATGGCTACACCTTC,CASSFPLGRGTNYGYTF
TRBV4-3,TRBD1,TRBJ1-1,few,TGCGCCAGCAGCCAAGGGGACAGGGATAACACTGAAGCTTTCTTT,CASSQGDRDNTEAFF
TRBV28,TRBD1,TRBJ2-1,NA,TGTGCCAGCAGTCCCCCGGCAGACAGGGGAGGTAATGAGCAGTTCTTC,CASSPPADRGGNEQFF